A single T cell receptor beta chain is shown here with its context. J lost 9 bases, V lost 7 bases, and 13 bases had no gene match. The CDR3 consists of 14 residues. Using a J-beta primer mix together with a sample-barcoded 5' primer, a second PCR was run for roughly 7 to 11 cycles. TCRdb reprocessed the 5' RACE reads via MiXCR and lists one record per CDR3 protein. The sample yields 950,000 to 1,200,000 distinct CDR3 sequences, roughly two fifths seen once. The data were obtained in a study of blood T cells in healthy people across ages. The material sequenced was blood. The rearrangement links TRBV12-3 or TRBV12-4 to TRBJ1-2; 8 positions match TRBD1. The TCR comes from a man between 18 and 35 years old in good health. DNA for the CDR3: TGTGCCAGCACCCAGGGGGCAGGGGGGGGTCGCTACACCTTC. Amino acid sequence: CASTQGAGGGRYTF.